This is a list of T cell receptor beta chains from one sample in a study of T cell responses to AZD1222 COVID-19 vaccine. Assay: immunoSEQ multiplex PCR; the TCRdb copy retains only in-frame clones and omits some. The sample gives around 140,000 clones, about 92% of which show up once; over 7.5% is in the top ten. Here the sequenced sample was peripheral blood, taken on day 0 of AZD1222 vaccination. The origin of the receptors is an adult in good health. The CDR3 runs from the conserved cysteine through the conserved F or W. Each record gives: D gene, V gene, J gene, CDR3 protein. The D gene is left open where the match is weak.

>.|TRBV7-2|TRBJ2-7
CASSMGTAGPYEQYF
>.|TRBV7-8|TRBJ2-2
CASSLRNPTGELFF
>.|TRBV3-1/TRBV3-2|TRBJ1-1
CASSPYGVREAFF
>.|TRBV6-6|TRBJ1-5
CASRGEGQPQHF
>.|TRBV7-9|TRBJ1-3
CASSFGSAGGNTIYF
>.|TRBV6-6|TRBJ1-6
CASRPVQGRDSPLHF
>.|TRBV19|TRBJ2-2
CASSIYSVRPTNTGELFF
>TRBD1|TRBV4-1|TRBJ1-1
CASSQDPGQLNTEAFF
>.|TRBV7-2|TRBJ2-3
CASSPWGNTDTQYF
>.|TRBV4-3|TRBJ1-3
CASSRAQGSGNTIYF
>TRBD2|TRBV11-1|TRBJ2-3
CASSHRGGTDTQYF
>.|TRBV10-3|TRBJ1-1
CAFRQWENTEAFF
>TRBD2|TRBV12-3/TRBV12-4|TRBJ2-1
CASSYGLDNEQFF
>.|TRBV6-2/TRBV6-3|TRBJ2-5
CASSKLHLGRETQYF
>.|TRBV6-5|TRBJ1-2
CASSYRTVGGNYGYTF
>.|TRBV10-3|TRBJ1-5
CATEPGNYSNQPQHF
>TRBD2|TRBV30|TRBJ2-5
CAWNPSGAETQYF
>.|TRBV24-1|TRBJ2-2
CATSDPGTPNTGELFF
>.|TRBV5-1|TRBJ1-1
CASSLGGGSGTEAFF
>.|TRBV18|TRBJ1-2
CASSPLQARNYGYTF
>.|TRBV27|TRBJ2-7
CASSFLGDEQYF
>.|TRBV9|TRBJ1-3
CASSVGGAVSGNTIYF
>.|TRBV23-1|TRBJ1-4
CASSRENPTTNEKLFF
>TRBD1|TRBV2|TRBJ2-7
CASSGTGGSNYEQYF
>TRBD1|TRBV5-8|TRBJ2-7
CASSFRLGSGQGAYEQYF
>.|TRBV10-3|TRBJ1-1
CAISEGEALTFF
>TRBD1|TRBV7-9|TRBJ1-2
CASSLAQGAHGYTF
>.|TRBV6-6|TRBJ1-1
CASSPKAGAGMNTEAFF
>TRBD1|TRBV19|TRBJ1-1
CASSIGDRVTEAFF
>.|TRBV7-9|TRBJ2-2
CASSFGSGELFF
>.|TRBV6-5|TRBJ2-1
CASKRGRGNEQFF
>.|TRBV27|TRBJ2-3
CASSLLSHEGITDTQYF
>.|TRBV27|TRBJ1-1
CASSLSGSKGEAFF
>.|TRBV12-3/TRBV12-4|TRBJ1-5
CASSPSTHRRHF
>.|TRBV30|TRBJ1-4
CAWSVGGTNEKLFF
>.|TRBV2|TRBJ1-1
CASSESGVLNTEAFF
>.|TRBV10-2|TRBJ2-5
CASRAVEETQYF
>TRBD2|TRBV3-1/TRBV3-2|TRBJ2-2
CASSQTSGGAGELFF
>.|TRBV10-3|TRBJ1-4
CAISESGWQRPNEKLFF
>.|TRBV7-9|TRBJ1-5
CASSLEAGRPQHF
>.|TRBV7-9|TRBJ2-7
CASGQRNYEQYF
>.|TRBV9|TRBJ2-3
CASSAEAENTDTQYF
>.|TRBV7-2|TRBJ2-1
CASSAADTEYNEQFF
>TRBD1|TRBV6-6|TRBJ1-2
CASSPIQTGGGYGYTF
>.|TRBV13|TRBJ1-6
CASSSGTPSSPLHF
>.|TRBV27|TRBJ2-3
CASRLAGAPTDTQYF
>.|TRBV20-1|TRBJ2-7
CSASKGSYEQYF
>.|TRBV6-5|TRBJ2-1
CAILEPTFNEQFF
>.|TRBV25-1|TRBJ1-1
CASRVSGTEAFF
>.|TRBV11-2|TRBJ2-6
CASSLDPLQWANVLTF
>.|TRBV2|TRBJ2-5
CASERTLGRAVGTQYF
>.|TRBV10-1|TRBJ2-2
CASSDLTGELFF
>.|TRBV6-2/TRBV6-3|TRBJ1-3
CASSYQGYSGNTIYF
>TRBD1|TRBV5-6|TRBJ2-1
CASSLGQGSGEQFF
>.|TRBV4-2|TRBJ2-2
CASSGLAVNTGELFF
>.|TRBV2|TRBJ2-7
CASVSWLRTYEQYF
>.|TRBV4-1|TRBJ2-7
CASSPSPVHSIYEQYF